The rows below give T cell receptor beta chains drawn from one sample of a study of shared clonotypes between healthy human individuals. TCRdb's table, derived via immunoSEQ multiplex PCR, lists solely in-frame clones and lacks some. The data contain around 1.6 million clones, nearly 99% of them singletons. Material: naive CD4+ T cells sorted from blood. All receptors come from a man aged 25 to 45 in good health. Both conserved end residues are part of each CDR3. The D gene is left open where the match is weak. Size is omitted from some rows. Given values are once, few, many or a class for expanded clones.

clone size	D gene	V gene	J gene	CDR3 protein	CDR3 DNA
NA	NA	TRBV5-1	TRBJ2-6	CASSLVKESSGANVLTF	TGCGCCAGCAGCTTGGTTAAAGAGTCGTCCGGGGCCAACGTCCTGACTTTC
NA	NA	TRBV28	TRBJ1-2	CASSFGSYGYTF	TGTGCCAGCAGTTTCGGTAGCTATGGCTACACCTTC
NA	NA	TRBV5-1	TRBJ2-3	CASSVSTDTQYF	TGCGCCAGCAGCGTATCCACAGATACGCAGTATTTT
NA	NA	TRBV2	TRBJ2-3	CASRRPSTDTQYF	TGTGCCAGCAGGAGGCCAAGCACAGATACGCAGTATTTT
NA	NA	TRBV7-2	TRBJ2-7	CASSLGGNYEQYF	TGTGCCAGCAGCTTAGGGGGGAACTACGAGCAGTACTTC
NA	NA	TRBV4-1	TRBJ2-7	CASSQFMRHYEQYF	TGCGCCAGCAGCCAATTCATGCGGCACTACGAGCAGTACTTC
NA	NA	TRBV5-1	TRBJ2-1	CASSLTSRSYNEQFF	TGCGCCAGCAGCTTGACTAGCCGATCCTACAATGAGCAGTTCTTC
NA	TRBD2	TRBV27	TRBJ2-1	CASLRATGGLSEQFF	TGTGCCAGCCTCCGGGCGACGGGAGGGCTAAGTGAGCAGTTCTTC
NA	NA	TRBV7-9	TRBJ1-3	CASSRMQTSFSGNTIYF	TGTGCCAGCAGCCGAATGCAAACCAGCTTCTCTGGAAACACCATATATTTT
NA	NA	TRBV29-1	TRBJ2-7	CSVTLVGGYPPLEQYF	TGCAGCGTTACCCTGGTGGGGGGATATCCCCCCCTCGAGCAGTACTTC
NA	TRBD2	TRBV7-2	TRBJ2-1	CASSVGGSYNEQFF	TGTGCCAGCAGCGTGGGGGGGTCCTACAATGAGCAGTTCTTC
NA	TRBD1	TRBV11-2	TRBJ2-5	CASSYRRQGGETQYF	TGTGCCAGCAGCTACCGGCGACAGGGGGGGGAGACCCAGTACTTC
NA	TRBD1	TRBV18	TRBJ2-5	CASSEGQGRETQYF	TGTGCCAGCTCAGAGGGACAGGGAAGAGAGACCCAGTACTTC
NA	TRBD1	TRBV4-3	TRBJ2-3	CASSPRSGTGGTDTQYF	TGCGCCAGCAGCCCCCGAAGTGGGACAGGGGGCACAGATACGCAGTATTTT
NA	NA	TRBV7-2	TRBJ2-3	CASSLGIDTQYF	TGTGCCAGCAGCTTAGGTATCGATACGCAGTATTTT
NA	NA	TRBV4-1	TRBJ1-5	CASSQVGRAGLWPQHF	TGCGCCAGCAGCCAAGTGGGTCGGGCGGGGTTATGGCCCCAGCATTTT
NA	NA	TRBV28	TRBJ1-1	CASSRSGGNTEAFF	TGTGCCAGCAGTCGTAGCGGGGGGAACACTGAAGCTTTCTTT
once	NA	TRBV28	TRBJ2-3	CASSLLNADTQYF	TGTGCCAGCAGTTTATTGAACGCAGATACGCAGTATTTT
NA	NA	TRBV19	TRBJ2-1	CASSREGEKYNEQFF	TGTGCCAGTAGTAGGGAGGGGGAGAAATACAATGAGCAGTTCTTC
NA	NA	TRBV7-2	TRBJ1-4	CASSITRATTNEKLFF	TGTGCCAGCAGCATAACCAGGGCCACAACTAATGAAAAACTGTTTTTT
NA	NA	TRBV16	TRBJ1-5	CASSQSSSRAQHF	TGTGCCAGCAGCCAATCTAGCAGTCGGGCCCAGCATTTT
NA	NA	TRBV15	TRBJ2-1	CATSRDLVVLGRSYNEQFF	TGTGCCACCAGCAGAGATTTGGTCGTCCTAGGGAGGTCCTACAATGAGCAGTTCTTC
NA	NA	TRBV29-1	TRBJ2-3	CSVDLGADTQYF	TGCAGCGTTGATCTGGGAGCAGATACGCAGTATTTT
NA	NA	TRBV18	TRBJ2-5	CASSPPSFRETQYF	TGTGCCAGCTCACCCCCCAGTTTTCGGGAGACCCAGTACTTC
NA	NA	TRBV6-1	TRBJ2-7	CASSESISEQYF	TGTGCCAGCAGTGAAAGTATATCTGAGCAGTACTTC
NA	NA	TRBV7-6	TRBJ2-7	CASSLQPGGEQYF	TGTGCCAGCAGCTTACAGCCAGGGGGGGAGCAGTACTTC
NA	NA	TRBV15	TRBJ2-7	CATSRDGDYEQYF	TGTGCCACCAGCAGAGATGGAGACTACGAGCAGTACTTC
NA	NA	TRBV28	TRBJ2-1	CASSLPGNSQQFF	TGTGCCAGCAGTTTACCGGGGAATAGTCAGCAGTTCTTC
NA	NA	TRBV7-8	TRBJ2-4	CASSLALVPAIQYF	TGTGCCAGCAGCTTAGCGCTAGTTCCCGCCATTCAGTACTTC
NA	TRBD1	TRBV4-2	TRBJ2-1	CASSQDTARGSYNEQFF	TGTGCCAGCAGCCAAGATACAGCCAGGGGGTCCTACAATGAGCAGTTCTTC
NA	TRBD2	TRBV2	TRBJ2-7	CASRTLAGGTYEQYF	TGTGCCAGCAGAACACTAGCGGGAGGAACCTACGAGCAGTACTTC
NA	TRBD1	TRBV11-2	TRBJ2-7	CASSNRDSSYEQYF	TGTGCCAGCAGCAACCGGGACAGCTCCTACGAGCAGTACTTC
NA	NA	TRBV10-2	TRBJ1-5	CASSEFVAQGTQPQHF	TGCGCCAGCAGTGAGTTCGTGGCGCAGGGCACTCAGCCCCAGCATTTT
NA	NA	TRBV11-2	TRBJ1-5	CASSGGRDQPQHF	TGTGCCAGCAGCGGGGGACGGGATCAGCCCCAGCATTTT
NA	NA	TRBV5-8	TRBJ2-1	CASRSIGGYNEQFF	TGTGCCAGCAGGTCGATTGGGGGGTACAATGAGCAGTTCTTC
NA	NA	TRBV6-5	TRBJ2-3	CASSHDERNTQYF	TGTGCCAGCAGCCACGATGAGAGGAATACGCAGTATTTT
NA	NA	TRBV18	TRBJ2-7	CASSPPGSSSYEQYF	TGTGCCAGCTCACCTCCGGGTTCCTCCTCCTACGAGCAGTACTTC
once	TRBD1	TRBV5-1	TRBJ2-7	CASSSGTGAYEQYF	TGCGCCAGCAGCTCGGGGACAGGGGCTTACGAGCAGTACTTC
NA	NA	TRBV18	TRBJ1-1	CASSPPTGQNTEAFF	TGTGCCAGCTCACCACCAACAGGGCAGAACACTGAAGCTTTCTTT
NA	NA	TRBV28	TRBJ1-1	CASGHEAFF	TGTGCCAGCGGGCATGAAGCTTTCTTT